This is a list of T cell receptor beta chains from one sample in a study of blood T cell repertoires in COVID-19. Some clones are missing from TCRdb's copy, which holds only in-frame ones; the method was immunoSEQ multiplex PCR. Of approximately 130,000 clones in the sample, approximately 84% were seen once. Sequencing was carried out using peripheral blood. These receptors were taken from a human donor in a cohort sampled during active COVID-19. Both conserved end residues are part of each CDR3. The order of the fields is clone size, V gene, CDR3 protein. Size is omitted from some rows. Given values are once, few, many or a class for expanded clones.

>NA|TRBV4-1
CASSQAPLAVLAYNEQFF
>NA|TRBV12-3/TRBV12-4
CACAGKREKLFF
>NA|TRBV9
CASSAPSGDRAKNIQYF
>NA|TRBV4-1
CASSQENFPGGEQYF
>NA|TRBV30
CAWKGPINNYGYTF
>NA|TRBV6-1
CASSEATGDYGYTF
>NA|TRBV2
CASRGDYTNYGYTF
>NA|TRBV3-1/TRBV3-2
CASSQGQGGVETQYF
>NA|TRBV27
CASLAGTNTGELFF
>NA|TRBV5-6
CASSLGGRTTDTQYF
>NA|TRBV5-1
CASSLTPQGFGNQPQHF
>once|TRBV30
CAWGAPPYSPLHF
>NA|TRBV15
CATSRITGTPYNEQFF
>NA|TRBV4-1
CASSQESSGGTLTYEQYF
>NA|TRBV9
CASSVELVEGEQYF
>NA|TRBV27
CASSLADTGYGYTF
>NA|TRBV3-1/TRBV3-2
CASSQDPGQGGSPLHF
>NA|TRBV18
CASSPDRGMAGELFF
>NA|TRBV5-1
CASSPGTSGGPSSYEQYF
>NA|TRBV6-5
CASKSAGGGRRWGF
>NA|TRBV7-9
CASSVAGQGGETQYF
>few|TRBV9
CASSVLTGKGSYNEQFF
>once|TRBV3-1/TRBV3-2
CASSRGTSSADTQYF
>NA|TRBV6-6
CASRTTGVYSYEQYF
>NA|TRBV5-8
CASSTYYGGRNEQFF
>few|TRBV2
CASSEARRGGTAFF
>NA|TRBV11-2
CASSTVGRGRSYEQYF
>NA|TRBV20-1
CSASTGPGNTIYF
>once|TRBV11-3
CASSSPGQGARVNEKLFF
>few|TRBV12-3/TRBV12-4
CASSLGLYNEQFF
>NA|TRBV30
CAWSVYMNTEAFF
>few|TRBV5-1
CASSLGGGEYGYTF
>NA|TRBV19
CASSTETGRGYTF
>NA|TRBV21-1
CASSEQAPFGYGYTF
>NA|TRBV5-5
CASSLRGTGGFGNTIYF
>once|TRBV5-1
CASSLLPPGGGSYEQYF
>NA|TRBV11-2
CASSLDLWRGGAETQYF
>NA|TRBV6-5
CASNPLAGGREQFF
>NA|TRBV5-1
CASSLRGGQGNSPLHF
>once|TRBV5-1
CASSSGTGMNTEAFF
>once|TRBV11-1
CASSLGATYNEQFF
>NA|TRBV4-2
CASSQDTLANEQFF
>NA|TRBV5-4
CASSQLRTGTTNYGYTF
>NA|TRBV6-5
CAIQKNTEAFF
>NA|TRBV5-1
CASSLQGWETQYF
>NA|TRBV5-1
CASSFSGGNYNEQFF
>NA|TRBV19
CASSLTGGRQPQHF
>NA|TRBV5-4
CASSHFDSSGANVLTF
>NA|TRBV5-6
CASSFRTGQIPEQYF
>NA|TRBV9
CASSVRGLTNEKLFF